Listed here are 22 T cell receptor beta chains from one sample, sequenced in a study of graft-versus-host responses after intestinal transplantation. Sequencing used immunoSEQ multiplex PCR; TCRdb keeps in-frame clones, though not all of them. The table lists about 90,000 clones, 80% to 95% of them singletons. Their recognized antigens are unknown. Specimen: unstimulated CD8+ T cells sorted from spleen or lymph node cells, collected before transplant. These TCRs come from a human donor who was the organ donor for an intestinal transplant.

This clone occurred a few times. The chain combines TRBV5-8 with TRBJ2-7; D not certain. The CDR3 is made up of 11 amino acids. Germline V gives CDR1 SGHTS, CDR2 YDEGEE. Trimming removed 4 bases at V and 6 bases at J, with 8 bases between. As DNA, the CDR3 is TGTGCCAGCAGCCTCCCCCTCGAGCAGTACTTC. Translated, it gives CASSLPLEQYF.

The V call is TRBV7-9, the J call TRBJ2-5; tentative D call: TRBD2 (5 bases). V was shortened by 2 bases and J by 2 bases, with 18 bases between the two germline ends. This CDR3 comprises 17 residues. Germline CDR1 SEHNR, CDR2 FQNEAQ (reference sequence). The CDR3 DNA reads as TGTGCCAGCAGCTTATCGTGGCTAGCTTCACCACAAGAGACCCAGTACTTC. It yields the protein CASSLSWLASPQETQYF.

J is TRBJ2-7 and V is TRBV10-3, with TRBD1 matching 10 bases. This CDR3 is 12 amino acids long. Germline V gene sequence: CDR1 ENHRY, CDR2 SYGVKD. V trimming: 9 bases; J trimming: 5 bases; junction bases outside the gene matches: 4. The CDR3 loop reads CAIGQGVHEQYF. CDR3 in DNA: TGTGCCATAGGACAGGGGGTTCACGAGCAGTACTTC.

The chain couples TRBV6-6 to TRBJ1-2; the match to TRBD1 covers 7 bases. From germline, CDR1 is MNHNY and CDR2 SVGAGI (reference sequence). V trimming: 4 bases; J trimming: 2 bases; junction bases outside the gene matches: 1. This CDR3 has 13 residues. In nucleotides, the CDR3 is TGTGCCAGCAGTTGGGACAGAAACTATGGCTACACCTTC. It codes for CASSWDRNYGYTF.

V is TRBV27 and J is TRBJ2-1, with D possibly matching TRBD2 (6 bases). Germline lookup yields CDR1 MNHEY and CDR2 SMNVEV (reference sequence). The CDR3 spans 13 residues. Trimming took off 4 bases at V and 5 bases at J, with 9 bases between the two ends. The CDR3 loop reads CASSWRGDNEQFF. CDR3 in DNA: TGTGCCAGCAGTTGGAGGGGTGACAATGAGCAGTTCTTC.

V is TRBV4-2 and J is TRBJ2-3; D is uncertain. This CDR3 spans 15 amino acids. Trimming left V 0 bases short and J 3 bases short, with 10 bases between. The germline V gene encodes CDR1 LGHNA and CDR2 YNFKEQ. CDR3 DNA sequence: TGTGCCAGCAGCCAAGAGAGCGTGGTTACAGATACGCAGTATTTT. Residues: CASSQESVVTDTQYF.

The chain employs TRBV6-1 and TRBJ1-1, with 10 bases fitting TRBD1. V gave up 4 bases and J gave up 10 bases; unmatched junction bases: 6. CDR1 and CDR2 from the germline V gene are MNHNS and SASEGT. The CDR3 totals 13 residues. The CDR3 nucleotides are TGTGCCAGCAGTGTGACAGGGGGCTTGGGAGCTTTCTTT. Residues: CASSVTGGLGAFF.

V is TRBV7-8 and J is TRBJ2-5; 7 bases fit TRBD1. Germline assignment: CDR1 SGHVS and CDR2 FQNEAQ. CDR3 length: 14 amino acids. The J segment lost 5 bases and the V segment lost 5 bases, leaving 8 bases of the junction unmatched. The CDR3 is CASSHERGRETQYF. The CDR3 DNA is TGTGCCAGCAGCCACGAGAGGGGGCGGGAGACCCAGTACTTC.

V is TRBV28 and J is TRBJ1-1; weak D call: TRBD1 (6 bases). Between the trimmed V and J ends, which lost 4 bases and 4 bases, there was a span of 19 bases. CDR1 and CDR2 from the germline V gene are MDHEN and SYDVKM. The CDR3 sequence is 16 residues long. CDR3 nucleotides: TGTGCCAGCAGTTGCAGGGGTTACGGGAAGTTCACTGAAGCTTTCTTT. Amino acids: CASSCRGYGKFTEAFF.

V and J are TRBV7-3 and TRBJ2-1; 8 bases agree with TRBD2. Trimming cost V 3 bases and J 8 bases; bases outside gene matches: 6. This CDR3 contains 14 residues. Looked up from germline, CDR1 is SGHTA and CDR2 is FQGTGA. DNA of the CDR3: TGTGCCAGCAGCTTGGCGGGGGGCGACCATGAGCAGTTCTTC. It encodes CASSLAGGDHEQFF.

V gene TRBV19 combines with J gene TRBJ2-1; TRBD1 is a possible D gene (5 bases). Germline V gene lookup returns CDR1 LNHDA and CDR2 SQIVND (reference sequence). The CDR3 extends over 13 amino acids. Trimming left V 5 bases short and J 4 bases short, with 9 bases between. This CDR3 is CASSLTGYNEQFF. CDR3 sequence (DNA): TGTGCCAGTAGTCTAACAGGTTACAATGAGCAGTTCTTC.

J is TRBJ2-3 and V is TRBV4-2; D remains unclear. The V and J ends lost 2 bases and 0 bases respectively, with 12 bases between them. The CDR3 is 16 amino acids. CDR1 LGHNA and CDR2 YNFKEQ come from the germline V gene. CDR3 sequence (DNA): TGTGCCAGCAGCCAAAATTGGAGAGAAAGCACAGATACGCAGTATTTT. This sequence encodes CASSQNWRESTDTQYF.

The chain recombines TRBV4-3 with TRBJ2-7; the match to TRBD2 covers 9 bases. V was pared by 0 bases and J by 3 bases, with 6 bases of the junction left unmatched. The length of the CDR3 is 16 residues. In germline, CDR1 is LGHNA, CDR2 YSLEER. The CDR3 DNA is TGCGCCAGCAGCCAAGACGGGCTAGCGGGAATCTACGAGCAGTACTTC. Its translation: CASSQDGLAGIYEQYF.

The chain uses TRBV7-2 and TRBJ1-5; D unresolved. V was pared by 5 bases and J by 2 bases, with 13 bases between. Germline CDR1 and CDR2: SGHTA and FQGNSA. CDR3 length equals 15 residues. CDR3 region: CASSLLWHGNQPQHF. The CDR3 DNA reads TGTGCCAGCAGCCTCCTCTGGCATGGCAATCAGCCCCAGCATTTT.

The chain recombines TRBV2 with TRBJ2-1; 11 nucleotides match TRBD2. This CDR3 region has 13 residues. The germline V gene encodes CDR1 SNHLY and CDR2 FYNNEI. V gave up 9 bases and J gave up 5 bases; unmatched junction bases: 3. The CDR3 DNA is TGTGCCAGAGGGGGACTAGCGGACAATGAGCAGTTCTTC. Amino acid sequence: CARGGLADNEQFF. Drawing the rest from reference TRBV2 and TRBJ2-1, the complete variable domain is EPEVTQTPSHQVTQMGQEVILRCVPISNHLYFYWYRQILGQKVEFLVSFYNNEISEKSEIFDDQFSVERPDGSNFTLKIRSTKLEDSAMYFCARGGLADNEQFFGPGTRLTVL.

The chain carries TRBV4-1 and TRBJ1-2; 8 bases match TRBD1. The V gene's germline CDR1 is MGHRA and CDR2 YSYEKL. This CDR3 has 14 residues. J lost 3 bases, V lost 3 bases, and 3 bases had no gene match. Here the CDR3 reads CASSHQGADYGYTF. CDR3 DNA sequence: TGCGCCAGCAGCCACCAGGGGGCGGACTATGGCTACACCTTC.

The rearrangement uses TRBV11-2 and TRBJ2-7, with 9 bases matching TRBD1. The length of the CDR3 is 14 residues. The junction had 0 bases not matched to a gene; V was cut back by 1 base and J by 2 bases. CDR1 is SGHAT and CDR2 is FQNNGV in the germline V gene. CDR3 bases: TGTGCCAGCAGCTTAGGACAGGGGGCCTACGAGCAGTACTTC. Translation: CASSLGQGAYEQYF.

J is TRBJ1-4 and V is TRBV19; TRBD1 aligns across 9 bases. The ends lost 3 bases at V and 0 bases at J; junction bases unmatched: 14. Germline V lookup: CDR1 LNHDA, CDR2 SQIVND (reference sequence). The CDR3 totals 20 residues. CDR3 sequence: CASSISAGQGASATNEKLFF. As DNA, the CDR3 is TGTGCCAGTAGTATTAGTGCGGGACAGGGAGCCTCTGCAACTAATGAAAAACTGTTTTTT.

The chain carries TRBV2 and TRBJ1-2, with a tentative D call TRBD1 (6 bases). From germline, CDR1 is SNHLY and CDR2 FYNNEI. The length of the CDR3 is 13 residues. Trimming took 6 bases from V and 4 from J, leaving 12 bases between them. CDR3: CASSDSGVYGYTF. CDR3 nucleotides: TGTGCCAGCAGCGATTCAGGGGTCTATGGCTACACCTTC. Complete variable domain (other parts from reference TRBV2 and TRBJ1-2): EPEVTQTPSHQVTQMGQEVILRCVPISNHLYFYWYRQILGQKVEFLVSFYNNEISEKSEIFDDQFSVERPDGSNFTLKIRSTKLEDSAMYFCASSDSGVYGYTFGSGTRLTVV.

The V gene is TRBV10-3, the J gene TRBJ2-5; TRBD1 matches at 8 bases. CDR3 length: 15 residues. The V gene end was trimmed by 8 bases and the J gene end by 1 base; junction bases not matched to a gene: 9. From germline, CDR1 is ENHRY and CDR2 SYGVKD. The CDR3 loop is CAIGTGTGPQETQYF. In DNA, the CDR3 is TGTGCCATCGGTACTGGGACAGGCCCCCAAGAGACCCAGTACTTC.

The CDR3 nucleotides read TGTGCCAGCAGCTTGGGACTAGCGGGCACAGATACGCAGTATTTT. This codes for CASSLGLAGTDTQYF. This sequence joins TRBV5-4 and TRBJ2-3, with 9 nucleotides matching TRBD2. There are 15 residues in the CDR3. Per germline, CDR1 SGHNT and CDR2 YYREEE (reference sequence). J lost 1 base, V lost 0 bases, and 0 bases had no gene match.

The chain employs TRBV14 and TRBJ2-7; D is unresolved. The CDR3 spans 11 residues. Deletions cut 5 bases from V and 3 bases from J, with 5 bases between. CDR1 is SGHDN, CDR2 FVKESK, per germline. This CDR3 reads CASSDIYEQYF. For the CDR3, the DNA is TGTGCCAGCAGCGACATCTACGAGCAGTACTTC. Looking up the rest from reference TRBV14 and TRBJ2-7 gives the full variable domain: EAGVTQFPSHSVIEKGQTVTLRCDPISGHDNLYWYRRVMGKEIKFLLHFVKESKQDESGMPNNRFLAERTGGTYSTLKVQPAELEDSGVYFCASSDIYEQYFGPGTRLTVT.